Described below is a single T cell receptor (beta chain) sequence and its context. It has no known antigen specificity. Qualities for individual bases were not recorded, and no much larger clone is one base off. The immunoSEQ Assay, a bias-controlled multiplex PCR, was used to amplify TCRbeta CDR3 regions from genomic DNA. As for the authors' bioinformatics: Within the assay, amplification of reference gene primers was used to estimate how many nucleated cells each sample contained. To quantify the absolute abundance of each unique TCRbeta CDR3 rearrangement, sequence reads were collapsed and filtered. Productive Simpson clonality was computed per sample as the square root of Simpson's diversity index over productive rearrangements. Entries here come from immuneACCESS through TCRdb and include only in-frame sequences with V and J called. Some clones fail to appear in such tables; in the studies checked, an unresolved V gene covers under half of the shortfall, and the cause of the remainder is unknown. V, J and clone size reflect that table, while D and trimming were determined from the DNA. Within this sample are around 300,000 clones, with about 87% of them counted one time only. The ten top clones hold less than 5.5% of the sample.

The data stem from a study of blood T cell repertoires in COVID-19 (dated by TCRdb to about 2020). For context, the study as a whole: Collaborator samples came from the United States, Italy and Spain and covered acute and convalescent phases of COVID-19. The material from the prospective study consisted of cDNA or gDNA derived from T cells, B-cell-depleted T cells, or PBMCs. Subjects who had been exposed to COVID-19, were actively infected with it, or had recovered from it provided the deeply sampled blood TCRbeta repertoires that made up the dataset. A freely available public database, intended as a resource for researchers studying the immune response to SARS-CoV-2, is where the repertoires were released. Samples came from the ongoing ImmuneRACE study (first 160 participants) plus 1,254 subjects from 6 global collaborators. Sample metadata almost always included a de-identified subject ID, COVID-19 status, age in years and sex. Where available, HLA class I and class II types were obtained from metadata supplied by the sample provider rather than from assay-based typing.

Participants in the prospective study were enrolled through a virtual design, were aged about 18 to 100 years, and lived in 24 United States geographic areas. In the prospective study, cohorts were assigned on the basis of participant-reported clinical history obtained from a screening survey and a study questionnaire. Recovered participants in ImmuneRACE Cohort 3 were defined as having two consecutive negative NP/OP PCR tests, clearance from a healthcare professional, or resolution of symptoms. In the prospective study, mobile phlebotomists collected whole blood, serum and a nasopharyngeal or oropharyngeal swab from each participant. Prospective study participants could optionally give additional blood draws and questionnaires over a 2-month period. Prospective study blood samples were shipped either frozen or at room temperature before DNA extraction. General study outcomes and caveats: The quantity of clinical and demographic metadata differed by source and by participant and was supplied without curation.

Trimming takes 6 bases off V and 0 bases off J; junction bases not matched to a gene: 5. The germline V gene supplies CDR1 MDHEN and CDR2 SYDVKM. Including cysteine and phenylalanine, the CDR3 has 15 amino acids. Only the CDR3 part of the read is kept: 45 bases, read in frame from the first base. The sample was PBMCs or T cells enriched from blood (not recorded which). The TCR was taken from a man under 40 who had recovered from COVID-19. The chain joins TRBV28 to TRBJ2-7; 10 of the junction bases match TRBD1. Read as DNA, the sequence is TGTGCCAGCAGCCGAGACAGGGGGCACTCCTACGAGCAGTACTTC. It translates as CASSRDRGHSYEQYF. The entire variable domain, with the stretches around the CDR3 drawn from the reference TRBV28 and TRBJ2-7 proteins, is DVKVTQSSRYLVKRTGEKVFLECVQDMDHENMFWYRQDPGLGLRLIYFSYDVKMKEKGDIPEGYSVSREKKERFSLILESASTNQTSMYLCASSRDRGHSYEQYFGPGTRLTVT.